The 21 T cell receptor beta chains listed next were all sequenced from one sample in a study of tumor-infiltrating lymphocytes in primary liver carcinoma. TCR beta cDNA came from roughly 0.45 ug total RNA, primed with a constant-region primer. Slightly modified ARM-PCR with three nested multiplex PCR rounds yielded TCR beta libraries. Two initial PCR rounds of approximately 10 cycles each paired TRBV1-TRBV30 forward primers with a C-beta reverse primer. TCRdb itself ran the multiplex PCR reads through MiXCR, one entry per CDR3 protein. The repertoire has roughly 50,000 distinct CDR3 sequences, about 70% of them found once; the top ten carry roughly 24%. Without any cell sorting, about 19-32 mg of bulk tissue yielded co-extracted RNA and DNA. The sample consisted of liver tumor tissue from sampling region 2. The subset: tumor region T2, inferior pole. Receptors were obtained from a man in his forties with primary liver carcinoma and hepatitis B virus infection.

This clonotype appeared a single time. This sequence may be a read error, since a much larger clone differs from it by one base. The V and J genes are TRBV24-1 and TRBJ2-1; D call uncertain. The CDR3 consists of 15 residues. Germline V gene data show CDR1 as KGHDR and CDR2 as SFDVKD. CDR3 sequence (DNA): TGTGCCACCAGTGAGGATCCTACTCCATACAATAAGCAGTTCTTC. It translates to CATSEDPTPYNKQFF.

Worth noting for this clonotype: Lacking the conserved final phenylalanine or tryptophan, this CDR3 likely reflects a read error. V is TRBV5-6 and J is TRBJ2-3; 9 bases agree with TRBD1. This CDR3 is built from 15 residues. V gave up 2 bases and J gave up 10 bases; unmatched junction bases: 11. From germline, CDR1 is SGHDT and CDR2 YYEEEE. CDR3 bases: TGTGCCAGCAGCTTCGACAGGGGGGGGTCTAGTGCGCAGTATCTT. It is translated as CASSFDRGGSSAQYL.

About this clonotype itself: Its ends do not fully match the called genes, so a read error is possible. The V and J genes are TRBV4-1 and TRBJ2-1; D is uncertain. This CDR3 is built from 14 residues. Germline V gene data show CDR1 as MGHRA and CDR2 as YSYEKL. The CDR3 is CASNQGVAYDEQFF. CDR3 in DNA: TGCGCCAGCAACCAAGGAGTAGCCTACGATGAGCAGTTCTTC.

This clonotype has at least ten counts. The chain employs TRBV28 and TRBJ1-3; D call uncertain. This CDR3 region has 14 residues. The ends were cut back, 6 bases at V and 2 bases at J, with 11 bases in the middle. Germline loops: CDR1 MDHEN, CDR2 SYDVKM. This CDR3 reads CASSPGGPGNTIYF. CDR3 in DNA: TGTGCCAGCAGCCCCGGTGGTCCTGGAAACACCATATATTTT.

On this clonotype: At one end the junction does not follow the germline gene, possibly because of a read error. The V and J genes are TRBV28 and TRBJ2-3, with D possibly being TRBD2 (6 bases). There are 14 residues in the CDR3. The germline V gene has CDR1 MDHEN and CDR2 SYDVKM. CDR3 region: CACSFLSGTDTHYF. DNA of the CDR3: TGTGCCTGCAGTTTCCTTAGCGGCACAGATACGCACTATTTT.

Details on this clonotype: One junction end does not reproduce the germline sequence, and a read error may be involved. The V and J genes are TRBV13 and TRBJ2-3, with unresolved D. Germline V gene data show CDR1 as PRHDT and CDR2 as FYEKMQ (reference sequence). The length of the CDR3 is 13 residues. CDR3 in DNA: TGTGCCATCAGCTTAGAGAGTGCAGATACGCAGTGTTTT. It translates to CAISLESADTQCF.

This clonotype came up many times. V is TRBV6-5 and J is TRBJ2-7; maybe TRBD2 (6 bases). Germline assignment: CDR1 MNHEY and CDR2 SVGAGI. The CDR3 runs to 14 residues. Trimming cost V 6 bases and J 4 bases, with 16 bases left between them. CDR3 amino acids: CASRETRAGYEQYF. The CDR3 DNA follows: TGTGCCAGCAGGGAGACTAGAGCGGGTTACGAGCAGTACTTC.

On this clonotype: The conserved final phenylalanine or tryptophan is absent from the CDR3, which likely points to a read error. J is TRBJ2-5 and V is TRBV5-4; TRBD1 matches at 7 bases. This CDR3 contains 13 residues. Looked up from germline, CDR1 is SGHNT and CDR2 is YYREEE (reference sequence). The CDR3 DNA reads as TGTGCCAGCAGCTTGAGGGGGCAAGGGACCCAGTACCTC. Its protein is CASSLRGQGTQYL.

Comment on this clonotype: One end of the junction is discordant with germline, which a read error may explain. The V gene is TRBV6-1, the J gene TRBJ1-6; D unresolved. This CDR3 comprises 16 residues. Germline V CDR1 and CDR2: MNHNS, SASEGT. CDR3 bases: TGTGCCAGCAGTCTCGGACGGATTGCTAGTAATTCACCCCTCCACTTC. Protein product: CASSLGRIASNSPLHF.

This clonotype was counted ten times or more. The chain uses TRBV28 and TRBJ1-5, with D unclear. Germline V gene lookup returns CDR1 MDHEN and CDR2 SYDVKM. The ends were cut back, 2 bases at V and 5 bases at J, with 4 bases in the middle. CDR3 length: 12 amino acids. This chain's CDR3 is CASSLRDQPQHF. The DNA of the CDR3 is TGTGCCAGCAGTTTACGGGATCAGCCCCAGCATTTT. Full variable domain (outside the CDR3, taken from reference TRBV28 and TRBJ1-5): DVKVTQSSRYLVKRTGEKVFLECVQDMDHENMFWYRQDPGLGLRLIYFSYDVKMKEKGDIPEGYSVSREKKERFSLILESASTNQTSMYLCASSLRDQPQHFGDGTRLSIL.

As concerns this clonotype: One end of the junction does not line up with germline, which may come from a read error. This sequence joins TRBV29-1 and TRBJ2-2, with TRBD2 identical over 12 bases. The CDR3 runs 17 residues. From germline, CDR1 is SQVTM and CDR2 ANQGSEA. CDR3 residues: CSVLAGGPAAYNGDLFF. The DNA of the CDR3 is TGCAGCGTTCTAGCGGGAGGGCCCGCTGCGTACAACGGGGACCTGTTTTTT.

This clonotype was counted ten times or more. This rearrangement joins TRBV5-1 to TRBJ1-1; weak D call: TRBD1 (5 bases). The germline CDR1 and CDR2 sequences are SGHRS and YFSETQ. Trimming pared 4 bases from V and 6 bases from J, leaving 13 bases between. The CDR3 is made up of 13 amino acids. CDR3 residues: CASSPGPGAEAFF. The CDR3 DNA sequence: TGCGCCAGCAGCCCGGGACCGGGAGCTGAAGCTTTCTTT.

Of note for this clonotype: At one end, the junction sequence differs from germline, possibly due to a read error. The CDR3 sequence: CASAGGAGTGTQYF. CDR3 DNA: TGTGCCAGCGCGGGGGGAGCCGGCACAGGTACGCAGTATTTT. This chain joins TRBV11-1 and TRBJ2-3, with TRBD2 identical over 8 bases. The CDR3 is made up of 14 amino acids. CDR1 is SGHAT, CDR2 FQDESV, per germline (reference sequence).

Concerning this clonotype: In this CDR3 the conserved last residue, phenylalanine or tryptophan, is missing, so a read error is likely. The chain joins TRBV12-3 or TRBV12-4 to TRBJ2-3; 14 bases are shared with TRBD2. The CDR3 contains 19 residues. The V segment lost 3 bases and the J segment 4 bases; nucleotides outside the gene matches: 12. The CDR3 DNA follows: TGTGCCAGCAGTTTGGGACTAGCGGGAGTTGTCCCCTGCGCAGATACGCAGTATTCT. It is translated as CASSLGLAGVVPCADTQYS.

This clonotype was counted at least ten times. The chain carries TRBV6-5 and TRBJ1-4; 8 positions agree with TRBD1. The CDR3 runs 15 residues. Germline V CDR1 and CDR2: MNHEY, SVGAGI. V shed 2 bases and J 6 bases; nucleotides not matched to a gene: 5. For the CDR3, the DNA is TGTGCCAGCAGTTACAGGACAGGGCCAGATGAAAAACTGTTTTTT. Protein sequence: CASSYRTGPDEKLFF.

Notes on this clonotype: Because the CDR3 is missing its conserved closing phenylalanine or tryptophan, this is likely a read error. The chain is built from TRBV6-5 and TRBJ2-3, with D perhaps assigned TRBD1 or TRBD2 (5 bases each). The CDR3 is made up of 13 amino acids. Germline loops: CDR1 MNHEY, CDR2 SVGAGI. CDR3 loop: CAGMGVGTDMQYL. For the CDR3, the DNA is TGTGCCGGCATGGGGGTGGGTACAGATATGCAGTATTTA.

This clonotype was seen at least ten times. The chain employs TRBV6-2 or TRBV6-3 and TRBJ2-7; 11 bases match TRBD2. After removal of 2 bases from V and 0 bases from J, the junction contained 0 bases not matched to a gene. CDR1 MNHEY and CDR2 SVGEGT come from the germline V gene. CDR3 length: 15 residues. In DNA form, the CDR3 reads TGTGCCAGCAGTTACACTAGCGGGAGCTCCTACGAGCAGTACTTC. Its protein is CASSYTSGSSYEQYF.

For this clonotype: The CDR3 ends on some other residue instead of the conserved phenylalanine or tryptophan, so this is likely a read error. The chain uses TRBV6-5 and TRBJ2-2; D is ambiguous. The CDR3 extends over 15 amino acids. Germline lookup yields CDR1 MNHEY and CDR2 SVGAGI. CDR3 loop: CASSYAVDDTGELFY. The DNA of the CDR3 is TGTGCCAGTAGTTACGCAGTGGACGACACCGGGGAGCTGTTTTAT.

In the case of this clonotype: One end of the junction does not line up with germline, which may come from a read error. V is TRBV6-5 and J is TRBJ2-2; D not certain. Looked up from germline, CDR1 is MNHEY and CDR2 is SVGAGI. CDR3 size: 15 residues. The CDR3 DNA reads TGTGCCGGCAGTTTTGGGATAGGGATAACCGGGGAGCTGTTTTTT. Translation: CAGSFGIGITGELFF.

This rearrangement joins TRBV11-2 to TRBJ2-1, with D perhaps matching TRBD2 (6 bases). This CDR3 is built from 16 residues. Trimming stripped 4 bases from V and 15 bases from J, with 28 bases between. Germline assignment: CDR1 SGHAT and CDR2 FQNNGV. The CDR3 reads CASSSDIVLAMGGLFF. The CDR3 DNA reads TGTGCCAGCAGCTCGGATATCGTACTAGCCATGGGTGGGCTGTTCTTC. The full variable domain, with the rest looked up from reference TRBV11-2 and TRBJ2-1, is EAGVAQSPRYKIIEKRQSVAFWCNPISGHATLYWYQQILGQGPKLLIQFQNNGVVDDSQLPKDRFSAERLKGVDSTLKIQPAKLEDSAVYLCASSSDIVLAMGGLFFGPGTRLTVL.

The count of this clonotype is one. The CDR3 is CASSQVQGWNSPLHF. CDR3 bases: TGCGCCAGCAGCCAAGTTCAGGGGTGGAATTCACCCCTCCACTTT. The V and J genes are TRBV4-1 and TRBJ1-6; tentatively, D is TRBD1 (6 bases). CDR3 size: 15 residues. The V and J ends lost 1 base and 7 bases respectively, with 11 bases between them. Germline-derived CDR1 and CDR2 are MGHRA and YSYEKL.